The source of this TCR beta chain is a study of shared clonotypes between healthy human individuals. The CDR3 is 13 amino acids. Between the trimmed V and J ends, which lost 5 bases and 6 bases, there was a span of 17 bases. The germline gives CDR1 SQVTM, CDR2 ANQGSEA. The table came from immunoSEQ multiplex PCR; TCRdb's copy has only in-frame clones and leaves some out. The sample contains about 1.5 million clones, roughly 95% of which appear only once. The sequence was collected from a man aged 25 to 45 in good health. The chain couples TRBV29-1 to TRBJ2-7; unclear D gene. The sample comprised naive CD4+ T cells sorted from blood. Subset meaning: CD45RA+ positively selected. The CDR3 sequence: CSVLEQTAGEQYF. For the CDR3, the DNA is TGCAGCGTTCTTGAACAAACCGCTGGCGAGCAGTACTTC.